This TCR beta chain derives from a study of tumor and adjacent non-tumor tissue in lung cancer. Study observations and caveats: Top 100 clones took a larger repertoire share in normal lung. Shorter survival was associated with higher TCR diversity in tumors.

This sample's RNA came from whole unsorted tissue. Germline CDR1 reads SGHNT; CDR2 reads YYREEE (reference sequence). The CDR3 consists of 14 residues. TCRbeta libraries were built with three rounds of nested PCR, modified from ARM-PCR. TCRdb called the multiplex PCR reads again in MiXCR, with one record for every CDR3 protein. The repertoire holds over 85,000 distinct CDR3 sequences, with under 90% as singletons. For this clonotype: Antigen specificity is unknown. Compared with germline, one end of the junction differs, possibly owing to a read error.

Material for sequencing was lung tumor tissue. This TCR derives from a man aged 70 or older with non-small cell lung cancer. V is TRBV5-4 and J is TRBJ2-1; D unresolved. CDR3 DNA: TGTGCCAGCAGCTTGTTGGGCTACTATAATGAGCAGCTATTC. It encodes CASSLLGYYNEQLF.